Presented here are 9 T cell receptor beta chains from one specimen sequenced in a study of cytomegalovirus exposure and HLA in healthy donors. Data came from immunoSEQ multiplex PCR; TCRdb stores just in-frame clones and leaves some out. The data contain around 120,000 clones, about 87% of them singletons. The sample was PBMCs. Receptor source: a man younger than 35 in good health and CMV-seronegative.

The chain recombines TRBV7-9 with TRBJ1-1; the D gene is possibly TRBD1 (5 bases). Deletions cut 5 bases from V and 4 bases from J, with 14 bases between. Germline V lookup: CDR1 SEHNR, CDR2 FQNEAQ (reference sequence). The CDR3 is 14 residues long. The CDR3 spells CASSEAGAGTEAFF. As DNA, the CDR3 is TGTGCCAGCAGCGAAGCTGGGGCTGGCACTGAAGCTTTCTTT. The full variable domain, in which reference TRBV7-9 and TRBJ1-1 provide the parts outside the CDR3, is DTGVSQNPRHKITKRGQNVTFRCDPISEHNRLYWYRQTLGQGPEFLTYFQNEAQLEKSRLLSDRFSAERPKGSFSTLEIQRTEQGDSAMYLCASSEAGAGTEAFFGQGTRLTVV.

This chain links TRBV2 with TRBJ2-2, with a tentative D call TRBD1 (5 bases). Germline V gene lookup returns CDR1 SNHLY and CDR2 FYNNEI. V gave up 4 bases and J gave up 5 bases, with 14 bases separating them. The CDR3 loop spans 15 amino acids. The CDR3 protein is CASSVQGIKTGELFF. The CDR3 DNA follows: TGTGCCAGCAGTGTCCAGGGTATAAAGACCGGGGAGCTGTTTTTT.

The chain links TRBV10-2 to TRBJ2-3; 9 bases are a match to TRBD2. Germline loops: CDR1 WSHSY, CDR2 SAAADI. The CDR3 spans 15 residues. The junction had 7 bases not matched to a gene; V was cut back by 5 bases and J by 4 bases. The CDR3 DNA follows: TGCGCCAGCAGTACGGCGGGGGGGCGATCAGATACGCAGTATTTT. It is translated as CASSTAGGRSDTQYF.

This clone showed up just once. The chain recombines TRBV7-9 with TRBJ1-4; a possible D gene is TRBD1 (5 bases). This CDR3 contains 16 residues. Germline CDR1 is SEHNR and CDR2 is FQNEAQ (reference sequence). Deletions cut 0 bases from V and 8 bases from J, with 16 bases between. CDR3: CASSLAAGDRREKLFF. The DNA for the CDR3 is TGTGCCAGCAGCTTAGCAGCGGGGGACCGGCGCGAAAAACTGTTTTTT.

The chain carries TRBV28 and TRBJ2-5, with TRBD2 matching 7 bases. The germline CDR1 and CDR2 sequences are MDHEN and SYDVKM. This CDR3 is 16 amino acids long. The V segment lost 5 bases and the J segment 4 bases; nucleotides outside the gene matches: 13. CDR3 amino acids: CASSGTPGRRRETQYF. CDR3 sequence (DNA): TGTGCCAGCAGTGGAACACCCGGGAGGAGGAGAGAGACCCAGTACTTC.

V usage is TRBV6-5 and J usage is TRBJ1-2; 7 bases agree with TRBD1. The CDR3 runs 13 residues. The V gene's germline CDR1 is MNHEY and CDR2 SVGAGI. With V trimmed by 8 bases and J by 5 bases, 8 bases remained unmatched. The CDR3 sequence is CASRSGQKYGYTF. The DNA for the CDR3 is TGTGCCAGCCGATCGGGACAGAAATATGGCTACACCTTC.

The rearrangement uses TRBV7-2 and TRBJ1-1; D perhaps matches TRBD1 (5 bases). The germline gives CDR1 SGHTA, CDR2 FQGNSA. V dropped 5 bases and J dropped 7 bases, with 20 bases sitting between them. The length of the CDR3 is 15 residues. The CDR3 coding sequence is TGTGCCAGCAGCGGATCAGGGTCCATAAGGAGTGAAGCTTTCTTT. It yields the protein CASSGSGSIRSEAFF.

CDR3 sequence (DNA): TGTGCCAGCCACAGGGCCCCTAATGAAAAACTGTTTTTT. Translated, it gives CASHRAPNEKLFF. This rearrangement joins TRBV6-1 to TRBJ1-4; D is possibly TRBD1 (6 bases). Germline assignment: CDR1 MNHNS and CDR2 SASEGT. CDR3 length: 13 amino acids. The ends were cut back, 8 bases at V and 3 bases at J, with 10 bases in the middle.

V is TRBV7-9 and J is TRBJ2-7; 9 nucleotides agree with TRBD2. CDR1 SEHNR and CDR2 FQNEAQ come from the germline V gene (reference sequence). V gave up 5 bases and J gave up 2 bases; unmatched junction bases: 4. The CDR3 is 14 amino acids. The DNA of the CDR3 is TGTGCCAGCAGCAGCGGGGGGAACCCCTACGAGCAGTACTTC. Amino acids: CASSSGGNPYEQYF.